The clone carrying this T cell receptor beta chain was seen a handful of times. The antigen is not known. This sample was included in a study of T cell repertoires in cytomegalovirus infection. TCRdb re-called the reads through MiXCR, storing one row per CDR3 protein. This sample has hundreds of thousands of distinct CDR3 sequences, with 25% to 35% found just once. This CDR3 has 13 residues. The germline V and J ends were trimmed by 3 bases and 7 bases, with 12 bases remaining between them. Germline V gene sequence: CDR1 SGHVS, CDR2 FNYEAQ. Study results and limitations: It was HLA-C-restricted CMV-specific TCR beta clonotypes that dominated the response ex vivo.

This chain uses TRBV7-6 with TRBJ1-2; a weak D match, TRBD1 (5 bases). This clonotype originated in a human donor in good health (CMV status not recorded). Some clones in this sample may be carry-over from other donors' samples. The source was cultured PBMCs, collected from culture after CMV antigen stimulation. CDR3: CASSFGGDSGYTF. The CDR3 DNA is TGTGCCAGCAGCTTCGGGGGGGATAGTGGCTACACCTTC. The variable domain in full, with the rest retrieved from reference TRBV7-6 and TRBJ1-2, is GAGVSQSPRYKVTKRGQDVALRCDPISGHVSLYWYRQALGQGPEFLTYFNYEAQQDKSGLPNDRFSAERPEGSISTLTIQRTEQRDSAMYRCASSFGGDSGYTFGSGTRLTVV.